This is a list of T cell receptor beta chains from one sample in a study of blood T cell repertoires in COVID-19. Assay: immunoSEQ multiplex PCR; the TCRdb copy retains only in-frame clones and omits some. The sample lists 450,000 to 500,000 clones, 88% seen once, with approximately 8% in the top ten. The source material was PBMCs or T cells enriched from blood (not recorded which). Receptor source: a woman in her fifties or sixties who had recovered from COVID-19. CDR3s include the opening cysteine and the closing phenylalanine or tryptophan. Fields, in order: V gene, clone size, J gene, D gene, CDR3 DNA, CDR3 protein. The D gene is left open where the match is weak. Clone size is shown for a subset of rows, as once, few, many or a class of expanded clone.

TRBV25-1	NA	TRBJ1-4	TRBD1	TGTGCCAGCAGTGAGCCTAGGGGGCTAGCTAATGAAAAACTGTTTTTT	CASSEPRGLANEKLFF
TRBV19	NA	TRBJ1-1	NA	TGTGCCAGTAGTTTGATGGGGGGAGCGAACACTGAAGCTTTCTTT	CASSLMGGANTEAFF
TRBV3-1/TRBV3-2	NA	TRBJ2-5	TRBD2	TGTGCCAGCAGCCAAACTAGCGGGGGAAATCAGTACTTC	CASSQTSGGNQYF
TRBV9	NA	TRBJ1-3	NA	TGTGCCAGCAGCATGACGGGGGGCTCTGGAAACACCATATATTTT	CASSMTGGSGNTIYF
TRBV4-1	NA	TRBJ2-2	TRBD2	TGCGCCAGCAGCCAGGCACTACTAGCGTCGAACACCGGGGAGCTGTTTTTT	CASSQALLASNTGELFF
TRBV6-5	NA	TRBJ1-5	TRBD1	TGTGCCAGCAGTACCGACAGGGAACGACATCAGCCCCAGCATTTT	CASSTDRERHQPQHF
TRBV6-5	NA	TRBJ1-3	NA	TGTGCCAGCAGTTACTCCCGGGACTCTGGAAACACCATATATTTT	CASSYSRDSGNTIYF
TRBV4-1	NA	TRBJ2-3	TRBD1	TGCGCCAGCAGCCGTGGACAGGGGAGGACAGATACGCAGTATTTT	CASSRGQGRTDTQYF
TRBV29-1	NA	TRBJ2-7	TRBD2	TGCAGCGGGGGAGGGAGCTCCTACGAGCAGTACTTC	CSGGGSSYEQYF
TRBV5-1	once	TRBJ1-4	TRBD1	TGCGCCAGCAGCCCGTCGGCAGGGGGAAATGAAAAACTGTTTTTT	CASSPSAGGNEKLFF
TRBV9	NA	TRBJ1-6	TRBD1	TGTGCCAGCAGCCCATGGGACAGAAATTCACCCCTCCACTTT	CASSPWDRNSPLHF
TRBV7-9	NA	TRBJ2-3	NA	TGTGCCAGCAGCCGGTACCTCCACTTAGATACGCAGTATTTT	CASSRYLHLDTQYF
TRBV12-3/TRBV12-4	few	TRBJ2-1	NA	TGTGCCAGCAGTTCAACTGGACGGGGGACTGAGTTCTTC	CASSSTGRGTEFF
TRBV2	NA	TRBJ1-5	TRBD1	TGTGCCAGCAGTGAAGAGACAGGGAGCAATCAGCCCCAGCATTTT	CASSEETGSNQPQHF
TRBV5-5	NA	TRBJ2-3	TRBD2	TGTGCCAGCAGCTTAAGGACGGGGGGTATAGATACGCAGTATTTT	CASSLRTGGIDTQYF
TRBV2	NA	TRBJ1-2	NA	TGTGCCAGCAGTTACAGGGCTCTTTGGGACTATGGCTACACCTTC	CASSYRALWDYGYTF
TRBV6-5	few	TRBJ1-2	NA	TGTGCCAGCATGCCCACGCGGGGCTCTCACGGCTACACCTTC	CASMPTRGSHGYTF
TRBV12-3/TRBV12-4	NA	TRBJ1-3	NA	TGTGCCAGCAGTTTATCCCAGGGCACCATATATTTT	CASSLSQGTIYF
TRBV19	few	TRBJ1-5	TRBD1	TGTGCCAGTAGTATAGCCAGGGGGGGCAATCAGCCCCAGCATTTT	CASSIARGGNQPQHF
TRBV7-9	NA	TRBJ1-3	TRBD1	TGTGCCAGCAGCCGACAGGGTGGAAACACCATATATTTT	CASSRQGGNTIYF
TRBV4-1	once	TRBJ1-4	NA	TGCGCCAGCAGCCAAGAATTAGCCAGGGCCGATGAAAAACTGTTTTTT	CASSQELARADEKLFF
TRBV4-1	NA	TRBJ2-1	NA	TGCGCCAGCAGCCAAGAAAGAGGTGGAGCCTACAATGAGCAGTTCTTC	CASSQERGGAYNEQFF
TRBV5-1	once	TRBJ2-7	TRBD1	TGCGCCAGCAGCGTGGGGTTGGGACAGGCCTCCTACGAGCAGTACTTC	CASSVGLGQASYEQYF
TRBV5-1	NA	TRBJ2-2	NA	TGCGCCAGCAGCCGACTGGACAGAAGGGCTGCCGGGGAGCTGTTTTTT	CASSRLDRRAAGELFF
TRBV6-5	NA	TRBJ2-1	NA	TGTGCCAGTCCGGGAACGTTGACCGGGGAGCAGTTCTTC	CASPGTLTGEQFF
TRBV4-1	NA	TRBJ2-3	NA	TGCGCCAGCAGCCCACTACAGGGTAGCACAGATACGCAGTATTTT	CASSPLQGSTDTQYF
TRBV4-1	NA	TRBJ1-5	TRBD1	TGCGCCAGCAGCCATACGACAGGGGAGAACCATCAGCCCCAGCATTTT	CASSHTTGENHQPQHF
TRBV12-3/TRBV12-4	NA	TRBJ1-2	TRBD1	TGTGCCAGCAGCCGGGGACAGGTGACCTTC	CASSRGQVTF
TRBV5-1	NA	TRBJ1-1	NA	TGCGCCAGCAGCTTGGATCCGGGAGGGTCCACTGAAGCTTTCTTT	CASSLDPGGSTEAFF
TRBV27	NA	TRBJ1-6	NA	TGTGCCAGCAGCCCAACGGGGATACCCCTCCACTTT	CASSPTGIPLHF
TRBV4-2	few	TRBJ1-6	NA	TGTGCCAGCAGTCACCAGGGATTGAACGATTCACCCCTCCACTTT	CASSHQGLNDSPLHF
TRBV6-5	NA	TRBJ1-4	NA	TGTGCCAGCAGGCGACTAGGGACGGCAGATGAAAAACTGTTTTTT	CASRRLGTADEKLFF
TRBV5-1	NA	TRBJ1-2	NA	TGCGCCAGCAGCTTGTATTCAGGGATAGATGGCTACACCTTC	CASSLYSGIDGYTF
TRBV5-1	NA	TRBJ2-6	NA	TGCGCCAGCAGCCCCAAGGCAAGGACAGTAAGCTCTGGGGCCAACGTCCTGACTTTC	CASSPKARTVSSGANVLTF
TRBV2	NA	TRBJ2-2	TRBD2	TGTGCCAGCAGTGCGGGACTAGCGGGGGCCTACACCGGGGAGCTGTTTTTT	CASSAGLAGAYTGELFF
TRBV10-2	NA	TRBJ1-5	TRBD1	TGCGCCAGCAGCTTACAGGGACAGGGCTATAGGGCCCAGCATTTT	CASSLQGQGYRAQHF